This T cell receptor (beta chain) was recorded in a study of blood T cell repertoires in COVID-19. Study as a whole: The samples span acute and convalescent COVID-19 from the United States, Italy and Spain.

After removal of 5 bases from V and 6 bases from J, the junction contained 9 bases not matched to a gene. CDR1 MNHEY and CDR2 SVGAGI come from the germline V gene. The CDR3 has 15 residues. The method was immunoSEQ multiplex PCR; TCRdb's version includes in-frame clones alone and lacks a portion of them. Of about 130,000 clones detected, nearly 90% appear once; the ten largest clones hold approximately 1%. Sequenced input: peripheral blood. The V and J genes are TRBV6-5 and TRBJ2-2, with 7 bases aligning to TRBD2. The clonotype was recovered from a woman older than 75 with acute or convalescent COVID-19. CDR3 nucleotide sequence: TGTGCCAGCAGTCCCAGCGGGAACGGGGCCGGGGAGCTGTTTTTT. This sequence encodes CASSPSGNGAGELFF.